This is a list of T cell receptor beta chains from one sample in a study of cytomegalovirus exposure and HLA in healthy donors. Clones were sequenced by immunoSEQ multiplex PCR, and TCRdb holds only the in-frame ones, with some missing. The data show some 200,000 clones, 82% seen once. Specimen: PBMCs. The receptor set was obtained from a boy aged 2-9 years in good health and CMV-seronegative. Both conserved end residues are part of each CDR3. A D gene is named only where the DNA matches it firmly. Clone size, where shown, is once, few, many, or a class for clones that have expanded.

TRBJ2-5,TRBV9,-,-,CASSLGNRQVQGETQYF,TGTGCCAGCAGCCTGGGAAATCGACAGGTTCAGGGGGAGACCCAGTACTTC
TRBJ1-5,TRBV6-6,-,-,CASSYSGVDQPQHF,TGTGCCAGCAGTTACTCCGGTGTTGATCAGCCCCAGCATTTT
TRBJ1-5,TRBV2,-,-,CASSESGSNQPQHF,TGTGCCAGCAGTGAGTCGGGTAGCAATCAGCCCCAGCATTTT
TRBJ2-3,TRBV27,-,-,CASSLDRPTDTQYF,TGTGCCAGCAGTTTAGACAGGCCCACAGATACGCAGTATTTT
TRBJ2-7,TRBV6-6,TRBD1,-,CASSLTGVPYEQYF,TGTGCCAGCAGTCTAACAGGGGTCCCCTACGAGCAGTACTTC
TRBJ1-3,TRBV18,-,few,CASSLIPGFSAGNTIYF,TGTGCCAGCTCACTCATCCCAGGGTTTTCGGCTGGAAACACCATATATTTT
TRBJ2-7,TRBV15,TRBD1,few,CATSTPSPHRGQGYEQYF,TGTGCCACCAGCACCCCGAGCCCCCACAGGGGGCAAGGCTACGAGCAGTACTTC
TRBJ1-3,TRBV7-9,-,-,CASTGELRGAGNTIYF,TGTGCCAGCACCGGCGAGTTACGGGGGGCTGGAAACACCATATATTTT
TRBJ2-7,TRBV7-2,-,once,CASSRTVNSYEQYF,TGTGCCAGCAGCAGGACAGTAAATTCCTACGAGCAGTACTTC
TRBJ2-6,TRBV6-6,-,-,CASSSRAGGANVLTF,TGTGCCAGCAGTTCCCGGGCGGGAGGGGCCAACGTCCTGACTTTC
TRBJ2-5,TRBV29-1,-,-,CSVDRQGETQYF,TGCAGCGTTGACCGGCAGGGGGAGACCCAGTACTTC
TRBJ2-1,TRBV19,TRBD2,once,CASSEGRGDEQFF,TGTGCCAGTAGTGAGGGCCGGGGGGATGAGCAGTTCTTC
TRBJ2-7,TRBV15,-,-,CATSRDSPSKDEQYF,TGTGCCACCAGCAGAGATTCGCCTAGCAAGGACGAGCAGTACTTC
TRBJ2-1,TRBV27,TRBD2,few,CASSVTLAGGKNEQFF,TGTGCCAGCAGTGTCACACTAGCGGGGGGGAAGAATGAGCAGTTCTTC
TRBJ1-2,TRBV19,-,-,CASSISSAGLNYGYTF,TGTGCCAGTAGTATTTCCTCAGCCGGACTTAACTATGGCTACACCTTC
TRBJ2-1,TRBV19,TRBD2,-,CASSLPGGVSGNEQFF,TGTGCCAGTAGCCTTCCCGGGGGGGTCTCTGGCAATGAGCAGTTCTTC
TRBJ2-7,TRBV7-2,TRBD2,-,CASSFRAGGPYEQYF,TGTGCCAGCAGCTTCAGAGCGGGGGGCCCCTACGAGCAGTACTTC
TRBJ2-3,TRBV4-1,-,-,CASSQEVAAAFTDTQYF,TGCGCCAGCAGCCAAGAAGTAGCAGCGGCCTTCACAGATACGCAGTATTTT
TRBJ2-1,TRBV7-3,-,-,CASSLMGGGNEQFF,TGTGCCAGCAGCTTAATGGGGGGTGGCAATGAGCAGTTCTTC
TRBJ1-3,TRBV5-4,TRBD1,-,CASSLATGAPDAIYF,TGTGCCAGCAGCCTAGCTACAGGGGCCCCCGACGCCATATATTTT
TRBJ2-7,TRBV5-6,-,-,CASSLGGLTTYEQYF,TGTGCCAGCAGCTTGGGAGGATTAACAACCTACGAGCAGTACTTC
TRBJ2-7,TRBV27,TRBD2,-,CASRFRGGEQYF,TGTGCCAGCCGTTTTCGGGGGGGCGAGCAGTACTTC
TRBJ2-3,TRBV5-4,-,-,CASSLDRASTDTQYF,TGTGCCAGCAGCTTGGACAGGGCTAGCACAGATACGCAGTATTTT
TRBJ1-2,TRBV2,-,-,CASSGGLSYGYTF,TGTGCCAGCAGTGGGGGACTTAGCTATGGCTACACCTTC
TRBJ2-2,TRBV19,-,-,CASKPDGVNTGELFF,TGTGCCAGTAAGCCTGACGGGGTGAACACCGGGGAGCTGTTTTTT
TRBJ1-1,TRBV5-1,-,-,CASRPGDSAEAFF,TGCGCCAGCAGGCCAGGGGATTCCGCTGAAGCTTTCTTT
TRBJ2-5,TRBV11-2,-,-,CASSLGSVWGLVQETQYF,TGTGCCAGCAGCTTAGGGTCTGTGTGGGGACTGGTACAAGAGACCCAGTACTTC
TRBJ2-1,TRBV4-1,-,-,CASSQASPGDNEQFF,TGCGCCAGCAGCCAAGCAAGTCCGGGTGACAATGAGCAGTTCTTC
TRBJ2-1,TRBV25-1,TRBD1,-,CASRDTGAHEQFF,TGTGCCAGCAGAGATACAGGGGCCCATGAGCAGTTCTTC
TRBJ2-5,TRBV5-4,TRBD2,once,CASSLPLAGGRETQYF,TGTGCCAGCAGCTTACCTCTAGCGGGGGGGCGGGAGACCCAGTACTTC
TRBJ1-5,TRBV15,-,-,CATRAVPPGGQPQHF,TGTGCCACCAGAGCGGTACCGCCGGGGGGTCAGCCCCAGCATTTT
TRBJ1-2,TRBV6-5,-,few,CASSYSREGNYGYTF,TGTGCCAGCAGTTACTCGCGAGAGGGTAACTATGGCTACACCTTC
TRBJ2-7,TRBV18,TRBD2,-,CASSRHSGGAIYEQYF,TGTGCCAGCTCACGACATAGCGGGGGGGCGATCTACGAGCAGTACTTC
TRBJ1-1,TRBV9,TRBD1,-,CASSAGRAGQGYTEAFF,TGTGCCAGCAGCGCGGGCCGAGCGGGACAGGGGTACACTGAAGCTTTCTTT
TRBJ2-7,TRBV18,TRBD1,-,CASSPPGTVFYEQYF,TGTGCCAGCTCACCTCCAGGGACAGTATTCTACGAGCAGTACTTC
TRBJ2-4,TRBV10-3,TRBD2,-,CAISPTSGGKNIQYF,TGTGCCATCAGCCCGACTAGCGGGGGGAAAAACATTCAGTACTTC
TRBJ2-1,TRBV9,-,-,CASSVVPGEQFF,TGTGCCAGCAGCGTAGTCCCAGGTGAGCAGTTCTTC
TRBJ1-1,TRBV7-2,TRBD1,few,CASSIGTGRTFF,TGTGCCAGCAGCATCGGGACAGGTAGGACTTTCTTT
TRBJ2-7,TRBV4-3,-,-,CASSHDREAYEQYF,TGCGCCAGCAGCCACGACAGGGAGGCATACGAGCAGTACTTC
TRBJ1-1,TRBV18,-,few,CASSPYIEAGNTEAFF,TGTGCCAGCTCCCCCTATATCGAGGCCGGGAACACTGAAGCTTTCTTT
TRBJ2-3,TRBV6-5,-,-,CASKLARSTDTQYF,TGTGCCAGCAAGCTAGCGCGCAGCACAGATACGCAGTATTTT
TRBJ2-5,TRBV9,-,-,CASSARLDQETQYF,TGTGCCAGCAGCGCCCGACTAGACCAAGAGACCCAGTACTTC
TRBJ1-1,TRBV5-4,-,-,CASSSGTYVMGTEAFF,TGTGCCAGCAGCTCAGGGACATATGTTATGGGGACTGAAGCTTTCTTT
TRBJ1-2,TRBV4-1,-,-,CASSQVLWVGGYTF,TGCGCCAGCAGCCAAGTCCTCTGGGTGGGCGGCTACACCTTC
TRBJ1-4,TRBV29-1,TRBD1,-,CSVVTGGTNEKLFF,TGCAGCGTGGTAACAGGGGGGACTAATGAAAAACTGTTTTTT